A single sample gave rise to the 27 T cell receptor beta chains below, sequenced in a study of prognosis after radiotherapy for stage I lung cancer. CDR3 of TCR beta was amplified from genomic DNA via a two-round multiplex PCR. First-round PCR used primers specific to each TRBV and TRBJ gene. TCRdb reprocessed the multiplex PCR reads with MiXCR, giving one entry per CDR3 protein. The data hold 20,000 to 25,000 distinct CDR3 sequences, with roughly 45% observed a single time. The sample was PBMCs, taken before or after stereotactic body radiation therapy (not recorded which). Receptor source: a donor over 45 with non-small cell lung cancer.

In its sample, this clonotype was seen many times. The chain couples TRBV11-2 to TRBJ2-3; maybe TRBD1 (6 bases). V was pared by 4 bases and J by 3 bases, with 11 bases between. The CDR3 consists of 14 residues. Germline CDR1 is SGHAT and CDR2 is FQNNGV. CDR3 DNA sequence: TGTGCCAGCAGCTCACAGGGTTTGACAGATACGCAGTATTTT. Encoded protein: CASSSQGLTDTQYF.

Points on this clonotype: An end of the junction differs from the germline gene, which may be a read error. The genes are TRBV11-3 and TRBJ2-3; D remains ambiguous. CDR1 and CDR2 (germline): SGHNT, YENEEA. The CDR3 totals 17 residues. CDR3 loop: CAISLTVVQLSTDTQYF. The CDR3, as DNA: TGTGCCATCAGCTTAACCGTGGTACAACTCAGCACAGATACGCAGTATTTT.

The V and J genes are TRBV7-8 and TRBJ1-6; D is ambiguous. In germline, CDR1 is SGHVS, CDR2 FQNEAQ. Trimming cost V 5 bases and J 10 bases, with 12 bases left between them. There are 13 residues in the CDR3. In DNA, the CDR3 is TGTGCCAGCAGCCCAGACGGTGAATCACCCCTCCACTTT. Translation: CASSPDGESPLHF. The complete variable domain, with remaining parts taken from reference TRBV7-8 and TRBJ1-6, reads GAGVSQSPRYKVAKRGQDVALRCDPISGHVSLFWYQQALGQGPEFLTYFQNEAQLDKSGLPSDRFFAERPEGSVSTLKIQRTQQEDSAVYLCASSPDGESPLHFGNGTRLTVT.

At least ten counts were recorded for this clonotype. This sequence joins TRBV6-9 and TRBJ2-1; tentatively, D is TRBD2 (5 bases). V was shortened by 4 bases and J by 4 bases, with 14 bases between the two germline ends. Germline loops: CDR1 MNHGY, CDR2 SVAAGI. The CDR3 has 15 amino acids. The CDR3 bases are TGTGCCAGCAGTTCCTTGGGCAGCGGTTACAATGAGCAGTTCTTC. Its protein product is CASSSLGSGYNEQFF.

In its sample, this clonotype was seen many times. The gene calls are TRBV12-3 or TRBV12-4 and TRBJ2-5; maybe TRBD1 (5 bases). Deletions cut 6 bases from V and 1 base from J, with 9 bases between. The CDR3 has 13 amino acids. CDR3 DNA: TGTGCCAGCAGACCGACAGCCCAAGAGACCCAGTACTTC. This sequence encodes CASRPTAQETQYF.

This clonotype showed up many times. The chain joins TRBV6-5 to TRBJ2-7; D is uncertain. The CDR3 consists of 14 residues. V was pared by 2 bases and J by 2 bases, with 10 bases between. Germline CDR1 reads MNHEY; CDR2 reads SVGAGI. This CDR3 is CASSYGPETYEQYF. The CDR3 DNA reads TGTGCCAGCAGTTACGGGCCAGAAACCTACGAGCAGTACTTC.

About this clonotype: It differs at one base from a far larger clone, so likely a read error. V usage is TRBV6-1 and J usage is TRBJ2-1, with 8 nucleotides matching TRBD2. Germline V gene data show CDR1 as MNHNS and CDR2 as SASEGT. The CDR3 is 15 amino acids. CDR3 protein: CASSPGLVIYNEQLF. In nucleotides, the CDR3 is TGTGCCAGCAGTCCGGGACTAGTCATTTACAATGAGCAGCTCTTC.

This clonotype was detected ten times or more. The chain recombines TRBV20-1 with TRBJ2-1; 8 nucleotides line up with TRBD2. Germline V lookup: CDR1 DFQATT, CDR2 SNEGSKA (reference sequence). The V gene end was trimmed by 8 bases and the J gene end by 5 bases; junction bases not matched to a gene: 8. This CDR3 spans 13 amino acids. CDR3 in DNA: TGCAGTAGACTAGCGAAGTCAAACAATGAGCAGTTCTTC. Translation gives CSRLAKSNNEQFF.

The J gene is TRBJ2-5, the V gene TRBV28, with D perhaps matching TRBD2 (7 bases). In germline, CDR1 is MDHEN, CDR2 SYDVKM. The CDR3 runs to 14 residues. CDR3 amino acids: CVNPQGSGIETQYF. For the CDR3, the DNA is TGTGTCAACCCACAGGGCAGCGGGATTGAGACCCAGTACTTC.

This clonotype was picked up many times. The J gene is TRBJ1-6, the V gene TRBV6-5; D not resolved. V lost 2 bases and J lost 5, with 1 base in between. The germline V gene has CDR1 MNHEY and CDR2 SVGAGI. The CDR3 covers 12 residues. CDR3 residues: CASSYDNSPLHF. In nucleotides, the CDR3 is TGTGCCAGCAGTTACGATAATTCACCCCTCCACTTT.

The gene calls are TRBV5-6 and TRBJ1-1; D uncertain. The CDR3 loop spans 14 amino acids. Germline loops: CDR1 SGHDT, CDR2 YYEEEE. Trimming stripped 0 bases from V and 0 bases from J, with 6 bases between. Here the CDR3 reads CASSLGGMNTEAFF. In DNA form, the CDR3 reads TGTGCCAGCAGCTTGGGGGGTATGAACACTGAAGCTTTCTTT.

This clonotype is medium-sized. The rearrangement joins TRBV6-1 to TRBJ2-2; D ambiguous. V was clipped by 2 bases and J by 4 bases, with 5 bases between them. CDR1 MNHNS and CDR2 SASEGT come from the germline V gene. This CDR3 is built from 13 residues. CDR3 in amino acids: CASSEWTTGELFF. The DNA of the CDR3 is TGTGCCAGCAGTGAATGGACCACCGGGGAGCTGTTTTTT.

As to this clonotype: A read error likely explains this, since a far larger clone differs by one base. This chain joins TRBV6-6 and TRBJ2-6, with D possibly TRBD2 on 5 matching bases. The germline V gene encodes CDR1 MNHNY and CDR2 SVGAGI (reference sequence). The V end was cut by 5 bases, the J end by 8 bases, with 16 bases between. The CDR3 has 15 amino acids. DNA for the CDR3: TGTGCCAGCAGTGTCGTTTCCCCGGGGTCCAACGTCCTGACTTTC. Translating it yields CASSVVSPGSNVLTF.

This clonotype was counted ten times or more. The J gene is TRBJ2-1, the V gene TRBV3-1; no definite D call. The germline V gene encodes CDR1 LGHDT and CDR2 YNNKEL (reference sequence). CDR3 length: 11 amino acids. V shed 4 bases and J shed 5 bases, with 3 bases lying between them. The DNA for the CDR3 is TGTGCCAGCAGCCGCCACAATGAGCAGTTCTTC. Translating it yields CASSRHNEQFF.

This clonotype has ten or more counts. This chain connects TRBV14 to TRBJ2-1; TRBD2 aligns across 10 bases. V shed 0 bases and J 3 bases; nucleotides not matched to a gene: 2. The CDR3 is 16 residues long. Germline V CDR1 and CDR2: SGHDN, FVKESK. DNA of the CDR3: TGTGCCAGCAGCCAAGATCGACTAGCGGGCTACAATGAGCAGTTCTTC. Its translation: CASSQDRLAGYNEQFF.

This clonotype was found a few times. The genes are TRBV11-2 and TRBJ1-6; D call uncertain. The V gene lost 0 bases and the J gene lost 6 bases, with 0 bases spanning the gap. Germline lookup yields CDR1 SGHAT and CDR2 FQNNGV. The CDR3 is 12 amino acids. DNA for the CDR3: TGTGCCAGCAGCTTAGATAATTCACCCCTCCACTTT. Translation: CASSLDNSPLHF.

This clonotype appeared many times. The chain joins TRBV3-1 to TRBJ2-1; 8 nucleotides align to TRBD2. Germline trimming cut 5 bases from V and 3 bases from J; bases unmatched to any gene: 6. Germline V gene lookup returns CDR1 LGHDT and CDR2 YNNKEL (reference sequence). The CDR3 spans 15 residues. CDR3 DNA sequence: TGTGCCAGCAGCTCCCCGGGACTAGGCTACAATGAGCAGTTCTTC. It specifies CASSSPGLGYNEQFF.

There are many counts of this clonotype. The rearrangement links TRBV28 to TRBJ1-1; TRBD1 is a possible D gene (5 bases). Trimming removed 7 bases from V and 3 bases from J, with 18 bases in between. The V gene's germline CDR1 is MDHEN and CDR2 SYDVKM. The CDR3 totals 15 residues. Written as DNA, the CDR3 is TGTGCCAGCACTCCCTCGGGGGTTTTAGACACTGAAGCTTTCTTT. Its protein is CASTPSGVLDTEAFF.

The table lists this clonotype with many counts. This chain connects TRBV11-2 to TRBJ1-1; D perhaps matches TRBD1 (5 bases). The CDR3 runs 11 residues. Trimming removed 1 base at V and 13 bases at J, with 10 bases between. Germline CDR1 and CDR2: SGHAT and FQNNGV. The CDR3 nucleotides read TGTGCCAGCAGCTTAGGGGGCCACGATTTCTTT. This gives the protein CASSLGGHDFF.

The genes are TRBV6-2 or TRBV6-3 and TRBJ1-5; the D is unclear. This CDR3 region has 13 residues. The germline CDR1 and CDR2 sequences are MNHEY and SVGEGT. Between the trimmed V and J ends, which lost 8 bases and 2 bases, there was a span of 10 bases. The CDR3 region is CASGELGNQPQHF. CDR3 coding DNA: TGTGCCAGCGGGGAACTGGGCAATCAGCCCCAGCATTTT.

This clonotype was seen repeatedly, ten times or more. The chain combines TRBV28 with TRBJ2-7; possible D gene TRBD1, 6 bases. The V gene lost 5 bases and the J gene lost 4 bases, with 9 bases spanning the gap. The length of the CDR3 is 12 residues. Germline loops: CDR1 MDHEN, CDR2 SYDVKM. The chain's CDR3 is CASSEQGYEQYF. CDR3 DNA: TGTGCCAGCAGTGAACAGGGTTACGAGCAGTACTTC. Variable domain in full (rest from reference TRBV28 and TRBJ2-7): DVKVTQSSRYLVKRTGEKVFLECVQDMDHENMFWYRQDPGLGLRLIYFSYDVKMKEKGDIPEGYSVSREKKERFSLILESASTNQTSMYLCASSEQGYEQYFGPGTRLTVT.

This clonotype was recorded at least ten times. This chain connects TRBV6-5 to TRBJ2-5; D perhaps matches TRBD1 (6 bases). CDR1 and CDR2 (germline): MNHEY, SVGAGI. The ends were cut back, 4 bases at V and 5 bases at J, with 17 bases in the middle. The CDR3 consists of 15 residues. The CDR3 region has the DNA TGTGCCAGCAGTTCAAACACAGGGTTCGGGGAGACCCAGTACTTC. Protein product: CASSSNTGFGETQYF.

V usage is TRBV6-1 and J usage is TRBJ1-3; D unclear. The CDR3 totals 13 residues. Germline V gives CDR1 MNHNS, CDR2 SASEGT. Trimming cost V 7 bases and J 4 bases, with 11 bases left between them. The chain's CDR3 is CASTIAVGNTIYF. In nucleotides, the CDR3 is TGTGCCAGCACTATCGCAGTCGGAAACACCATATATTTT.

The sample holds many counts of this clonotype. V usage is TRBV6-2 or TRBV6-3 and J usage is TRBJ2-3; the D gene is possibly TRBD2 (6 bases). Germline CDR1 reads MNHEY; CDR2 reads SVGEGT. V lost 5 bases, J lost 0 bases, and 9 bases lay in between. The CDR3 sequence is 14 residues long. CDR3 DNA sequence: TGTGCCAGCAGTGTTAGCGGTAGCACAGATACGCAGTATTTT. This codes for CASSVSGSTDTQYF.

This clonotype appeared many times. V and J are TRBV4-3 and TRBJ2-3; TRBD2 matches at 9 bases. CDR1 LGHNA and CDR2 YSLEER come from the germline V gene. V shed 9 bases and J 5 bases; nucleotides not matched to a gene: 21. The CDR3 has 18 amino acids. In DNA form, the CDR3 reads TGCGCCAGTCGTACAGGGTTGATTTGGGGACTAGCTGAAGATACGCAGTATTTT. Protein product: CASRTGLIWGLAEDTQYF.

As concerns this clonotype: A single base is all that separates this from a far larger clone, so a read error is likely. The CDR3 loop reads CASSYPRPGGTDTQYF. The DNA of the CDR3 is TGTGCCAGCAGTTACCCCCGACCTGGGGGCACAGATACGCAGTATTTT. V is TRBV6-2 or TRBV6-3 and J is TRBJ2-3, with D hard to call. In germline, CDR1 is MNHEY, CDR2 SVGEGT. The ends were cut back, 2 bases at V and 1 base at J, with 13 bases in the middle. This CDR3 region has 16 residues.

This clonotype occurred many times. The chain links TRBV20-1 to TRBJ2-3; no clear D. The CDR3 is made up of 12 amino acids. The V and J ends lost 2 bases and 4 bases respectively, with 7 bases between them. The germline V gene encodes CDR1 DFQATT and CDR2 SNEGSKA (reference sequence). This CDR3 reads CSARLSADTQYF. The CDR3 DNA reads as TGCAGTGCTAGATTAAGCGCAGATACGCAGTATTTT.